Following are 20 T cell receptor beta chains from one sample sequenced in a study of cytomegalovirus exposure and HLA in healthy donors. The PCR contained 60 Vbeta and 13 Jbeta primers. Profiled with immunoSEQ multiplex PCR; TCRdb holds only in-frame clones, not every one. The sample consists of more than 90,000 clones, under 90% of them appearing once. Sequencing used PBMCs. These receptors originate from a man aged 45-65 years in good health and CMV-seronegative.

This clone was detected once. V and J are TRBV19 and TRBJ2-3, with 10 bases identical to TRBD2. Losses at the gene ends were 3 bases for V and 3 bases for J; bases not matched to a gene: 9. The CDR3 has 17 amino acids. Germline assignment: CDR1 LNHDA and CDR2 SQIVND (reference sequence). The CDR3 DNA is TGTGCCAGTAGTATGTCCCTAGCGGGAGCGGGGACAGATACGCAGTATTTT. Residues: CASSMSLAGAGTDTQYF.

Only one count was recorded for this clone. The rearrangement joins TRBV6-1 to TRBJ2-1, with 8 nucleotides matching TRBD2. Unmatched junction bases numbered 19, after V lost 4 bases and J lost 5 bases. CDR1 and CDR2 from the germline V gene are MNHNS and SASEGT. This CDR3 spans 19 amino acids. Here the CDR3 DNA reads TGTGCCAGCAGTGCCATTGGTTCTGCGGGAGGCTCCGCAGACAATGAGCAGTTCTTC. Translation: CASSAIGSAGGSADNEQFF.

The chain combines TRBV18 with TRBJ2-1; TRBD1 aligns across 8 bases. Trimming cost V 3 bases and J 7 bases; bases outside gene matches: 14. CDR3 size: 17 residues. Germline V gene sequence: CDR1 KGHSH, CDR2 LQKENI. The DNA of the CDR3 is TGTGCCAGCTCACCTACTTCCGGGACAGGCCTTTCGAATGAGCAGTTCTTC. This sequence encodes CASSPTSGTGLSNEQFF.

This clone was seen more than once but under ten times. CDR3 loop: CASRGAFSTDTQYF. CDR3 nucleotides: TGTGCCAGCAGGGGGGCCTTTAGCACAGATACGCAGTATTTT. This sequence joins TRBV6-1 and TRBJ2-3; TRBD1 is a possible D gene (6 bases). Per germline, CDR1 MNHNS and CDR2 SASEGT. The CDR3 contains 14 residues. With 6 bases removed from V and 0 bases from J, the gap between germline ends came to 10 bases.

In this sample, this clone turned up once. V is TRBV7-9 and J is TRBJ2-3, with TRBD2 matching 8 bases. With 5 bases clipped from V and 2 bases from J, the junction kept 15 bases outside the gene matches. The CDR3 runs 18 residues. CDR1 and CDR2 from the germline V gene are SEHNR and FQNEAQ (reference sequence). The CDR3 DNA reads TGTGCCAGCAGCCCAACTAGCGGCTTACCCCATTCCACAGATACGCAGTATTTT. It codes for CASSPTSGLPHSTDTQYF.

The V gene is TRBV7-6, the J gene TRBJ2-1, with 11 nucleotides matching TRBD2. Germline CDR1 SGHVS, CDR2 FNYEAQ. V shed 3 bases, J shed 3 bases, and the junction held 4 bases outside the gene matches. The CDR3 sequence is 16 residues long. The DNA of the CDR3 is TGTGCCAGCAGCTTCGGAGGGACTAGCGGCTACAATGAGCAGTTCTTC. As protein: CASSFGGTSGYNEQFF.

V usage is TRBV28 and J usage is TRBJ1-2; the D is unclear. This CDR3 is built from 13 residues. The germline V and J ends were trimmed by 2 bases and 6 bases, with 10 bases remaining between them. Per the germline V gene, CDR1 is MDHEN and CDR2 is SYDVKM. The CDR3 reads CASSLGRGNGYTF. In DNA, the CDR3 is TGTGCCAGCAGTTTAGGGAGAGGGAATGGCTACACCTTC.

The chain has TRBV4-2 and TRBJ2-5, with 12 bases that match TRBD1. V gave up 1 base and J gave up 5 bases; unmatched junction bases: 8. Looked up from germline, CDR1 is LGHNA and CDR2 is YNFKEQ. This CDR3 has 17 residues. The CDR3 coding sequence is TGTGCCAGCAGCCAAGCTAGTGGGACAGGGGGCGAGGAGACCCAGTACTTC. This sequence encodes CASSQASGTGGEETQYF.

CDR3 region: CSVDGTGDGADTQYF. Written as DNA, the CDR3 is TGCAGCGTTGACGGGACAGGGGATGGGGCAGATACGCAGTATTTT. The chain uses TRBV29-1 and TRBJ2-3, with 10 bases aligning to TRBD1. The CDR3 covers 15 residues. V lost 3 bases, J lost 4 bases, and 7 bases stayed unmatched. Per the germline V gene, CDR1 is SQVTM and CDR2 is ANQGSEA.

V and J are TRBV5-6 and TRBJ1-5, with D unresolved. The germline V gene encodes CDR1 SGHDT and CDR2 YYEEEE. Trimming stripped 1 base from V and 7 bases from J, with 6 bases between. CDR3 length: 12 amino acids. CDR3 in DNA: TGTGCCAGCAGCTTGACGGGACAGCCCCAGCATTTT. It yields the protein CASSLTGQPQHF.

The chain combines TRBV5-1 with TRBJ2-5; 8 positions agree with TRBD1. Per germline, CDR1 SGHRS and CDR2 YFSETQ. The CDR3 loop spans 13 amino acids. V trimming: 4 bases; J trimming: 6 bases; junction bases outside the gene matches: 5. The CDR3 DNA reads as TGCGCCAGCAGCCCGGGACAGGAACAGACCCAGTACTTC. The encoded protein is CASSPGQEQTQYF.

This sequence joins TRBV7-9 and TRBJ2-1, with D perhaps TRBD2 (6 bases). CDR3 length equals 12 residues. In germline, CDR1 is SEHNR, CDR2 FQNEAQ (reference sequence). Trimming shortened V by 5 bases and J by 10 bases, and 12 bases separated the two germline ends. The CDR3 coding sequence is TGTGCCAGCAGCGGTCCGGGACTGGAGCAGTTCTTC. Protein sequence: CASSGPGLEQFF.

The chain's CDR3 is CASFLQGAGGPGNEQFF. CDR3 DNA: TGTGCCAGCTTCCTCCAGGGGGCGGGAGGGCCGGGGAATGAGCAGTTCTTC. The V gene is TRBV2, the J gene TRBJ2-1, with D perhaps matching TRBD2 (9 bases). This CDR3 has 17 residues. V shed 8 bases and J shed 7 bases, with 27 bases lying between them. CDR1 SNHLY and CDR2 FYNNEI come from the germline V gene.

The chain combines TRBV27 with TRBJ1-1; D perhaps matches TRBD1 (6 bases). Trimming pared 5 bases from V and 6 bases from J, leaving 19 bases between. CDR1 is MNHEY, CDR2 SMNVEV, per germline (reference sequence). This CDR3 comprises 15 residues. CDR3 DNA sequence: TGTGCCAGCAGTGTTAACAGGGTTTCACCCTCTGAAGCTTTCTTT. Residues: CASSVNRVSPSEAFF.

The chain has TRBV6-1 and TRBJ2-3; D is perhaps TRBD1 (5 bases). Germline V gene sequence: CDR1 MNHNS, CDR2 SASEGT. With 0 bases removed from V and 3 bases from J, the gap between germline ends came to 10 bases. There are 15 residues in the CDR3. DNA for the CDR3: TGTGCCAGCAGTGAAGCATTGACAGCTACAGATACGCAGTATTTT. Translated: CASSEALTATDTQYF.

Comment on this clone: One junction end disagrees with the germline gene, perhaps due to a read error. This CDR3 is CSSSSMTSRPQSEQYF. CDR3 DNA: TGTTCCAGCAGCTCCATGACTTCCCGGCCTCAAAGCGAGCAGTACTTC. J is TRBJ2-7 and V is TRBV7-9; D gene unclear. The length of the CDR3 is 16 residues. The germline V gene has CDR1 SEHNR and CDR2 FQNEAQ (reference sequence).

This clone was found a few times. V usage is TRBV2 and J usage is TRBJ2-7; 13 bases map to TRBD2. The CDR3 has 15 amino acids. Trimming cost V 3 bases and J 9 bases; bases outside gene matches: 8. The germline gives CDR1 SNHLY, CDR2 FYNNEI. The CDR3 protein is CASSDPGLAGNGQYF. For the CDR3, the DNA is TGTGCCAGCAGTGACCCGGGACTAGCGGGAAATGGGCAGTACTTC. The variable domain in full, completed from reference TRBV2 and TRBJ2-7, reads EPEVTQTPSHQVTQMGQEVILRCVPISNHLYFYWYRQILGQKVEFLVSFYNNEISEKSEIFDDQFSVERPDGSNFTLKIRSTKLEDSAMYFCASSDPGLAGNGQYFGPGTRLTVT.

The rearrangement links TRBV7-2 to TRBJ1-1; 8 bases align to TRBD1. This CDR3 has 14 amino acids. Per germline, CDR1 SGHTA and CDR2 FQGNSA. Germline trimming cut 3 bases from V and 4 bases from J; bases unmatched to any gene: 4. The CDR3 bases are TGTGCCAGCAGCTTCAGGGGGCGGGTCACTGAAGCTTTCTTT. Translation gives CASSFRGRVTEAFF.

Only one count was recorded for this clone. V usage is TRBV7-3 and J usage is TRBJ1-1; D is undetermined. This CDR3 has 13 amino acids. The V end was cut by 2 bases, the J end by 0 bases, with 4 bases between. In germline, CDR1 is SGHTA, CDR2 FQGTGA. The DNA of the CDR3 is TGTGCCAGCAGCTTATATATGAACACTGAAGCTTTCTTT. Translated, it gives CASSLYMNTEAFF.

The chain carries TRBV27 and TRBJ1-2; 7 bases align to TRBD1. The CDR3 extends over 16 amino acids. The V gene's germline CDR1 is MNHEY and CDR2 SMNVEV (reference sequence). Trimming at V came to 4 bases and at J to 4 bases, leaving 12 bases not matched to a gene. CDR3 sequence (DNA): TGTGCCAGCAGTTCCGGGTATGAGGGGGCGGGCTATGGCTACACCTTC. This codes for CASSSGYEGAGYGYTF.